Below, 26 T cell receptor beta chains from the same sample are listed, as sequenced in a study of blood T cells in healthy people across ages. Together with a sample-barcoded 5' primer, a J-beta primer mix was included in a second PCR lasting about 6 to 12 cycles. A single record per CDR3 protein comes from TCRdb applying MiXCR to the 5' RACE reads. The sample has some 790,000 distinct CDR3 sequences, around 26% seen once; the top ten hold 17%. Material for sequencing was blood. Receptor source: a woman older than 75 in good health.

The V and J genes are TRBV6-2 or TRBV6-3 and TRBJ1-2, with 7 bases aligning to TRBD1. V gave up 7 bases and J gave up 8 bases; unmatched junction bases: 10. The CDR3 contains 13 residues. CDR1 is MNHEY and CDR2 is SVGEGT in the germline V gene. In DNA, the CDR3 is TGTGCCAGCACCCGACAGGGCGAGAGGGGCTACACCTTC. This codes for CASTRQGERGYTF.

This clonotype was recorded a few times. As DNA, the CDR3 is TGTGCCAGCCTCGAGGGGGGACAGCATTCGGGGTATAGCAATCAGCCCCAGCATTTT. Its translation is CASLEGGQHSGYSNQPQHF. The chain is built from TRBV21-1 and TRBJ1-5; TRBD1 was called by the table and not checked on the DNA. TRBV21-1 is a pseudogene segment. The CDR3 has 19 amino acids.

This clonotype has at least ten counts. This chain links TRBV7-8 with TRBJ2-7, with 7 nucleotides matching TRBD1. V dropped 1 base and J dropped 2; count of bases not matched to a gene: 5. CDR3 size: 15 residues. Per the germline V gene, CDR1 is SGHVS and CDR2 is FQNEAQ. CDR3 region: CASSLGRRGTYEQYF. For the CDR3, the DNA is TGTGCCAGCAGCTTAGGGCGCAGGGGGACCTACGAGCAGTACTTC.

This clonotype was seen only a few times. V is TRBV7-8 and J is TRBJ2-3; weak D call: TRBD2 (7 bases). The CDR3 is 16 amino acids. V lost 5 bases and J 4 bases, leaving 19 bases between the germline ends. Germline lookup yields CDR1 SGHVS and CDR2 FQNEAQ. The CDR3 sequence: CASSPEGWGGADTQYF. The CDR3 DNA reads TGTGCCAGCAGCCCAGAGGGATGGGGGGGCGCAGATACGCAGTATTTT.

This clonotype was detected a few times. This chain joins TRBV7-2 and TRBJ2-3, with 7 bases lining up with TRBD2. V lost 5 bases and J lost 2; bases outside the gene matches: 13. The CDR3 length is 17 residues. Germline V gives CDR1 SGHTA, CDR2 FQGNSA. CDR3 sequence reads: CASSRKRASGVTDTQYF. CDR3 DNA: TGTGCCAGCAGCCGAAAGAGGGCCAGCGGGGTCACAGATACGCAGTATTTT.

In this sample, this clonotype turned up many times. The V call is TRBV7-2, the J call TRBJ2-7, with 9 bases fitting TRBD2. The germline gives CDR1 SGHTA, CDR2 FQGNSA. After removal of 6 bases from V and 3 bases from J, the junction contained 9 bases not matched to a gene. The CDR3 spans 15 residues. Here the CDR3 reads CASRRGLAGIYEQYF. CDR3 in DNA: TGTGCCAGCAGGCGGGGTCTAGCGGGGATCTACGAGCAGTACTTC.

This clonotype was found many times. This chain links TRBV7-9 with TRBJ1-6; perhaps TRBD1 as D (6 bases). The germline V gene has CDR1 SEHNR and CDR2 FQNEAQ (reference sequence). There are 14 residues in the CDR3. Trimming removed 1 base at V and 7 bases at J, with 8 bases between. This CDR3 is CASSLVQGNSPLHF. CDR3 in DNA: TGTGCCAGCAGCTTAGTACAGGGAAATTCACCCCTCCACTTT.

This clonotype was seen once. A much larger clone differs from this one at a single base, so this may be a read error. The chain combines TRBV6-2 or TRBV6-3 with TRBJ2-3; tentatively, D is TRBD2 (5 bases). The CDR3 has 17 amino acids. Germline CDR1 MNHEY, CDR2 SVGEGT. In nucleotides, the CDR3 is TGTGTCAGCAGTCCAAGCCGAAGCGGAACGAACACAGATACGCAGTATTTT. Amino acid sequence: CVSSPSRSGTNTDTQYF.

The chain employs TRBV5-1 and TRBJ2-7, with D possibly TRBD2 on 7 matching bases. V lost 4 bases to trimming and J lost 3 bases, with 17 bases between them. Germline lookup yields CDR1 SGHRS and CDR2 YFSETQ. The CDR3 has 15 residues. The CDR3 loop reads CASSPGGQRDYEQYF. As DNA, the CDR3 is TGCGCCAGCAGCCCGGGGGGCCAGAGAGACTACGAGCAGTACTTC.

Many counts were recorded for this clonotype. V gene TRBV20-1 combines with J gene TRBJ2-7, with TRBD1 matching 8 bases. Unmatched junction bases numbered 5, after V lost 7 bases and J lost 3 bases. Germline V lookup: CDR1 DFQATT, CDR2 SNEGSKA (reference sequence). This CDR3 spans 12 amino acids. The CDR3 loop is CSVSGGVYEQYF. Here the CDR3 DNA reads TGCAGTGTCTCAGGGGGCGTCTACGAGCAGTACTTC.

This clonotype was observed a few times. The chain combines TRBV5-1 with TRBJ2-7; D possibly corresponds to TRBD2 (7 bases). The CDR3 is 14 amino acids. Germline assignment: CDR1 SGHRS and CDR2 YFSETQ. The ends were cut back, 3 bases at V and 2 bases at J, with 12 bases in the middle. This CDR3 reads CASSSGGLAYEQYF. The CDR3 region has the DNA TGCGCCAGCAGCTCGGGGGGCCTGGCCTACGAGCAGTACTTC.

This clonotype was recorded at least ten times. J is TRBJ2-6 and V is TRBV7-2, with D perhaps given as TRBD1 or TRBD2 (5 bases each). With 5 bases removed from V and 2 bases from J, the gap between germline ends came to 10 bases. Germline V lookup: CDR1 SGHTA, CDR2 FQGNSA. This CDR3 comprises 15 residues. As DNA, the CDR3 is TGTGCCAGCAGCCCCTGGGGGACTGGGGCCAACGTCCTGACTTTC. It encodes CASSPWGTGANVLTF.

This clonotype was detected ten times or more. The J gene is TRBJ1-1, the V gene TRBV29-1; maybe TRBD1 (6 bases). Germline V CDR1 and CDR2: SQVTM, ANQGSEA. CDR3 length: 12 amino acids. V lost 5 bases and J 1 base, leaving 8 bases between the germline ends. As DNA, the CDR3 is TGCAGCGTTTTGACAGGGAACACTGAAGCTTTCTTT. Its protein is CSVLTGNTEAFF.

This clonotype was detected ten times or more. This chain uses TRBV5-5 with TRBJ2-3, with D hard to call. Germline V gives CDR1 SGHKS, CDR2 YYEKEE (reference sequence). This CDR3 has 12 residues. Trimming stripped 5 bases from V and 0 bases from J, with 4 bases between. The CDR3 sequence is CASRRSTDTQYF. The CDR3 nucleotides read TGTGCCAGCAGACGCAGCACAGATACGCAGTATTTT.

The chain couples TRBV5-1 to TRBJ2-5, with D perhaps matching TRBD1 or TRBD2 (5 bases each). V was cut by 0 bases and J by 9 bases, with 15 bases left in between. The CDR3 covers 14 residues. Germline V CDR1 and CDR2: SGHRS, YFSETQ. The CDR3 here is CASSLERGREAQYF. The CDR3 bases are TGCGCCAGCAGCTTGGAGAGGGGCCGCGAGGCCCAGTACTTC.

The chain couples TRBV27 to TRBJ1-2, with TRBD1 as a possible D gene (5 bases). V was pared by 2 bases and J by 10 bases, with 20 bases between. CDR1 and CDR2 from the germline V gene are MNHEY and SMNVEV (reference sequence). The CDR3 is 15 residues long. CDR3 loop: CASSLLWGSEEPYTF. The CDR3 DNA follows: TGTGCCAGCAGTTTACTCTGGGGCTCCGAGGAACCCTACACCTTC.

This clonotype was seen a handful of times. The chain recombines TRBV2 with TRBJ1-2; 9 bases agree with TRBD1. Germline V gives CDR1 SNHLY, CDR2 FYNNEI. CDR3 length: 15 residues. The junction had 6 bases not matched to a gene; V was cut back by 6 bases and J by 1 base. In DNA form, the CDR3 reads TGTGCCAGCAGGGGAGGACAGGGGCGTAACTATGGCTACACCTTC. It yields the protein CASRGGQGRNYGYTF.

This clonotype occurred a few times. The CDR3 here is CASSVGGQAPVGLGFF. CDR3 DNA sequence: TGTGCCAGCAGCGTAGGGGGACAGGCCCCCGTTGGCCTGGGGTTCTTC. The chain employs TRBV9 and TRBJ2-1; TRBD1 matches 8 bases. The CDR3 covers 16 residues. The ends lost 0 bases at V and 15 bases at J; junction bases unmatched: 17. Germline CDR1 is SGDLS and CDR2 is YYNGEE.

CDR3 amino acids: CASSSQGSTNTEAFF. The CDR3 coding sequence is TGTGCCAGCAGCTCACAGGGTTCCACGAACACTGAAGCTTTCTTT. V is TRBV11-2 and J is TRBJ1-1; TRBD1 is a possible D gene (6 bases). V was clipped by 4 bases and J by 1 base, with 13 bases between them. The CDR3 contains 15 residues. CDR1 and CDR2 from the germline V gene are SGHAT and FQNNGV.

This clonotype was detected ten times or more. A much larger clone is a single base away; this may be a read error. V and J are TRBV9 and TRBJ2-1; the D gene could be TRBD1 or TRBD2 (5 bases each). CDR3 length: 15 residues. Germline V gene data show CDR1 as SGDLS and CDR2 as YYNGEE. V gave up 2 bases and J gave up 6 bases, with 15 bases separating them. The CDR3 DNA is TGTGCCAGCAGCGTGGGGGATAATCGACGCAATGAGCAGTTCTTC. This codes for CASSVGDNRRNEQFF.

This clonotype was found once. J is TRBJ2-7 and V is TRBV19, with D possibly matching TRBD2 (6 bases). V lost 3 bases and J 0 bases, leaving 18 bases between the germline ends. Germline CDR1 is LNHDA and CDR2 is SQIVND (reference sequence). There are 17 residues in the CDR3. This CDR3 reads CASSIGGHRLSSYEQYF. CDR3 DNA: TGTGCCAGTAGTATCGGGGGTCACCGCCTCAGCTCCTACGAGCAGTACTTC.

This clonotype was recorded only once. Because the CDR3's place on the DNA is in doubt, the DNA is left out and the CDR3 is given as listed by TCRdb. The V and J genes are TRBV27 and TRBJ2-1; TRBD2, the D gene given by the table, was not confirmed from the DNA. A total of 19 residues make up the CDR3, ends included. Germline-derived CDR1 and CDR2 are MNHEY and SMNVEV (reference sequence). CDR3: CASSRRTSGGSYICNEQFF.

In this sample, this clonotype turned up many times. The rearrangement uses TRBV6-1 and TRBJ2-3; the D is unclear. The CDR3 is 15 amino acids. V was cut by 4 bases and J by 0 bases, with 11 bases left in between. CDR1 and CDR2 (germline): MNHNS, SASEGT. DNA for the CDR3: TGTGCCAGCAGTGTCGGTCCTGTTAGCACAGATACGCAGTATTTT. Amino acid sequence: CASSVGPVSTDTQYF.

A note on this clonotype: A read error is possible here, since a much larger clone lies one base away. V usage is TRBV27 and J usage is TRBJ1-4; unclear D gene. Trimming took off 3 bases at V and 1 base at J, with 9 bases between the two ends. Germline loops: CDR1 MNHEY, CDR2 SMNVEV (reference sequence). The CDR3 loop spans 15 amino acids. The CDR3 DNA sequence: TGTGCCAGCAGTTTGAGAGGCATAACTAATGAAAAACTGTTTTTT. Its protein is CASSLRGITNEKLFF.

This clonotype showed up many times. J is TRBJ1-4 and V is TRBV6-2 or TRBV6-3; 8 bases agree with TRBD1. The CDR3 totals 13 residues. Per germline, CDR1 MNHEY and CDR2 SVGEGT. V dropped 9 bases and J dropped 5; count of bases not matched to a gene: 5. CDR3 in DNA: TGTGCCAGTCGGAGGACAGGGAATGAAAAACTGTTTTTT. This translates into CASRRTGNEKLFF.

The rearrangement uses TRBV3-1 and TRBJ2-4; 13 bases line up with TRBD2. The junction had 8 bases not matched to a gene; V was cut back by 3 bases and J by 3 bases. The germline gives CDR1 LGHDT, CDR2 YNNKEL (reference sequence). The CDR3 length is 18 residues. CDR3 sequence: CASSQFGTSGVVKNIQYF. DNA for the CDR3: TGTGCCAGCAGCCAGTTTGGGACTAGCGGGGTAGTCAAAAACATTCAGTACTTC.